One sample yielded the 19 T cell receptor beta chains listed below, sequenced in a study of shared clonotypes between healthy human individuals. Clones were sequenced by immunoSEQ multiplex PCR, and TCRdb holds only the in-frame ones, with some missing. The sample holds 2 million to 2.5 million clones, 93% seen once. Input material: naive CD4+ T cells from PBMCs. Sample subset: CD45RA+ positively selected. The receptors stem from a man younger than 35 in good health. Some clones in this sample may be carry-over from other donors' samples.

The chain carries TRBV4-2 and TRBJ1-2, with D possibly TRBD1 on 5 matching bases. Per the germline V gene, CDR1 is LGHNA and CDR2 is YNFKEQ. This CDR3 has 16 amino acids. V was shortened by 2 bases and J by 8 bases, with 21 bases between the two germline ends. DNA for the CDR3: TGTGCCAGCAGCCAACTCCCAGAGACAGCATCGGACGGCTACACCTTC. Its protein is CASSQLPETASDGYTF.

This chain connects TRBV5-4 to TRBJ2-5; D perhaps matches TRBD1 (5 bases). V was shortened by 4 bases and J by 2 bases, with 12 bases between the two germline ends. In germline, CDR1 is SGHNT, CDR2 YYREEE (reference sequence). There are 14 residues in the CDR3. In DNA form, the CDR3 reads TGTGCCAGCAGCCCCCTGAGACAGCAAGAGACCCAGTACTTC. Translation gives CASSPLRQQETQYF.

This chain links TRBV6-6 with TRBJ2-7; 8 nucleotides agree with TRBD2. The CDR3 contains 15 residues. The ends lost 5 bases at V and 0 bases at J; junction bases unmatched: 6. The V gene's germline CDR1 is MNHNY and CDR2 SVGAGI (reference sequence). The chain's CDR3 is CASSTTGTSSYEQYF. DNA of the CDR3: TGTGCCAGCAGTACCACAGGGACTAGCTCCTACGAGCAGTACTTC.

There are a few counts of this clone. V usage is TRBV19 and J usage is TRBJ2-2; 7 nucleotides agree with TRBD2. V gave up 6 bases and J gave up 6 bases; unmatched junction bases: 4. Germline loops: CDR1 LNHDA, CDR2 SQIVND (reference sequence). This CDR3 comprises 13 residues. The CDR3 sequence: CASSKTSPGELFF. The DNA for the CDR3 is TGTGCCAGTAGCAAGACTAGCCCCGGGGAGCTGTTTTTT. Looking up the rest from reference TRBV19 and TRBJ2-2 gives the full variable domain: DGGITQSPKYLFRKEGQNVTLSCEQNLNHDAMYWYRQDPGQGLRLIYYSQIVNDFQKGDIAEGYSVSREKKESFPLTVTSAQKNPTAFYLCASSKTSPGELFFGEGSRLTVL.

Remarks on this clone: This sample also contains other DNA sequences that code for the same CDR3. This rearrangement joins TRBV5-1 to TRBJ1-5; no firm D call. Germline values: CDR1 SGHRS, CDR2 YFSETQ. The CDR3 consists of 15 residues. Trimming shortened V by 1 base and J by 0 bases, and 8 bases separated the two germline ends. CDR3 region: CASSLFGDSNQPQHF. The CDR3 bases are TGCGCCAGCAGCTTGTTTGGGGATAGCAATCAGCCCCAGCATTTT.

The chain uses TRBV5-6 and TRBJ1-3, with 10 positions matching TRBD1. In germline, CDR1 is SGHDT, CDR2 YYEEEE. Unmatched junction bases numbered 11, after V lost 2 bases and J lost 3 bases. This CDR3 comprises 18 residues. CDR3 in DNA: TGTGCCAGCAGCTTTGGTTCTGGACAGGGGGGTTTTGGAAACACCATATATTTT. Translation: CASSFGSGQGGFGNTIYF.

The CDR3 here is CASSATPEGTEAFF. The DNA of the CDR3 is TGTGCCAGCAGCGCGACTCCGGAGGGGACTGAAGCTTTCTTT. The V call is TRBV28, the J call TRBJ1-1; maybe TRBD1 (5 bases). V lost 6 bases to trimming and J lost 5 bases, with 16 bases between them. The germline gives CDR1 MDHEN, CDR2 SYDVKM. The CDR3 consists of 14 residues.

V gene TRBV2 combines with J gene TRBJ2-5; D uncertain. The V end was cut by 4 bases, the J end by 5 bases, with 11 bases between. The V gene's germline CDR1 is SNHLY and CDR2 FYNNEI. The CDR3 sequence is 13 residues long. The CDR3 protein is CASSAGHPETQYF. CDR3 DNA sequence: TGTGCCAGCAGTGCGGGCCACCCGGAGACCCAGTACTTC.

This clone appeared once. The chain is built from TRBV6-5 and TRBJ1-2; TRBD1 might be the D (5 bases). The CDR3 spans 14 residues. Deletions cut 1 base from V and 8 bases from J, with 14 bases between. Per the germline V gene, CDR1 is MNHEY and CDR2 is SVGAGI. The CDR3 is CASSYFGGLEGYTF. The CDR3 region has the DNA TGTGCCAGCAGTTACTTCGGGGGATTAGAAGGCTACACCTTC.

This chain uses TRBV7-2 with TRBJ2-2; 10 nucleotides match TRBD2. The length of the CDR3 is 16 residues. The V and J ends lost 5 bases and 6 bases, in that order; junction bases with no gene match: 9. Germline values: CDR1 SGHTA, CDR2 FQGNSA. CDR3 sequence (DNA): TGTGCCAGCAGCCTTATAGCGGGAGGTAGCGCCGGGGAGCTGTTTTTT. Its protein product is CASSLIAGGSAGELFF.

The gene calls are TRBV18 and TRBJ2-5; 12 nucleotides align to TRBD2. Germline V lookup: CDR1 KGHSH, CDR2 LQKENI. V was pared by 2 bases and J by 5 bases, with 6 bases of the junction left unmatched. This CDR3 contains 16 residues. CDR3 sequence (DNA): TGTGCCAGCTCACCAAATCGACTAGCGGGAGCCGAGACCCAGTACTTC. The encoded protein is CASSPNRLAGAETQYF. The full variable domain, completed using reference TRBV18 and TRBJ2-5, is NAGVMQNPRHLVRRRGQEARLRCSPMKGHSHVYWYRQLPEEGLKFMVYLQKENIIDESGMPKERFSAEFPKEGPSILRIQQVVRGDSAAYFCASSPNRLAGAETQYFGPGTRLLVL.

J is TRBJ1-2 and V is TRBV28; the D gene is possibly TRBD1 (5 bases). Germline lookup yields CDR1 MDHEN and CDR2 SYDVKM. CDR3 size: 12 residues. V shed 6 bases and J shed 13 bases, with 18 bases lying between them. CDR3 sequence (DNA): TGTGCCAGCAGCCTCTGGGGGGAGGGAGTCACCTTC. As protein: CASSLWGEGVTF.

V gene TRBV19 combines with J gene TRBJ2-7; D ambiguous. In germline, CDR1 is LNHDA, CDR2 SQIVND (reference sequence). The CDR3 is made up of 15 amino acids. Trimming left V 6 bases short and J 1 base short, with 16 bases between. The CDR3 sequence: CASSLRRTRSYEQYF. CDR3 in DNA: TGTGCCAGTAGCTTGAGACGTACCCGTTCCTACGAGCAGTACTTC.

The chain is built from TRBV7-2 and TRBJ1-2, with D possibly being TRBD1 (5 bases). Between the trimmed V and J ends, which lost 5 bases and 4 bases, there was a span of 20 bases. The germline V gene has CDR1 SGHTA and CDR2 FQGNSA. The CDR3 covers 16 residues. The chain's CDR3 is CASSRITGVFAYGYTF. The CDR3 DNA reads TGTGCCAGCAGCCGGATAACAGGAGTTTTTGCCTATGGCTACACCTTC.

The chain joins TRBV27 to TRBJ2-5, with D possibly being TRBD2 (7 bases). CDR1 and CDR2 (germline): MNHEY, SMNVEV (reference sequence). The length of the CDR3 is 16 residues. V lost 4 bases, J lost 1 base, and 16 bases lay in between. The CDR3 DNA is TGTGCCAGCAGTTCCCCTAGGAGGGGGGGCCAAGAGACCCAGTACTTC. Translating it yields CASSSPRRGGQETQYF.

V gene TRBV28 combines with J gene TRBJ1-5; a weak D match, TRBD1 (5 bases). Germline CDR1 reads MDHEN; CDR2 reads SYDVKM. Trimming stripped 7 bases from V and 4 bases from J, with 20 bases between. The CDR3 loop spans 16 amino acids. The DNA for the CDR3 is TGTGCCAGCACCCCGGGAGGGGCGGGGGGGAATCAGCCCCAGCATTTT. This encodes CASTPGGAGGNQPQHF.

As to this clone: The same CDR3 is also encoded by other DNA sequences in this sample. In DNA, the CDR3 is TGTGCCAGCAGCCGCGGGGGTGGGCAAGAGACCCAGTACTTC. Its translation is CASSRGGGQETQYF. The chain employs TRBV7-3 and TRBJ2-5; 7 bases are a match to TRBD2. Germline V gene data show CDR1 as SGHTA and CDR2 as FQGTGA. V was pared by 5 bases and J by 2 bases, with 5 bases of the junction left unmatched. The CDR3 runs 14 residues.

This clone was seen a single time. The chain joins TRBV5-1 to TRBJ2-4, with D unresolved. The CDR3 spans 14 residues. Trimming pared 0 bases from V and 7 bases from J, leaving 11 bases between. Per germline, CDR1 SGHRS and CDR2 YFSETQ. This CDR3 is CASSLATADNIQYF. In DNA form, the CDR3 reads TGCGCCAGCAGCTTGGCCACGGCAGACAACATTCAGTACTTC. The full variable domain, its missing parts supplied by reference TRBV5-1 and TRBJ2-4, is KAGVTQTPRYLIKTRGQQVTLSCSPISGHRSVSWYQQTPGQGLQFLFEYFSETQRNKGNFPGRFSGRQFSNSRSEMNVSTLELGDSALYLCASSLATADNIQYFGAGTRLSVL.

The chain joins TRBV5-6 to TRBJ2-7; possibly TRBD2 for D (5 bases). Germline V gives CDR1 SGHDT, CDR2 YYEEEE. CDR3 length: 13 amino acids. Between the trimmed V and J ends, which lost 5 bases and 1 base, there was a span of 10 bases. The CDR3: CASSGGPSYEQYF. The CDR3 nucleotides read TGTGCCAGCAGTGGCGGGCCGTCCTACGAGCAGTACTTC.